The rows below give T cell receptor beta chains drawn from one sample of a study of a mutant IDH1 vaccine in newly diagnosed glioma. The antigens for these receptors are not known. Here immunoSEQ multiplex PCR was the method, and the copy in TCRdb shows in-frame clones only, minus some. The table has about 32,000 clones, around 84% seen once. Source: PBMCs, taken from a glioma patient whose treatment included an IDH1 peptide vaccine. These receptor sequences come from a woman aged 18 to 35 with glioma. The CDR3 runs from the conserved cysteine through the conserved F or W. A D gene is named only where the DNA matches it firmly.

V gene: TRBV7-2
J gene: TRBJ2-1
D gene: TRBD1
CDR3 protein: CASSAGTGGGRYNEQFF

V gene: TRBV28
J gene: TRBJ2-2
D gene: TRBD1
CDR3 protein: CASKSDRGHTGELFF

V gene: TRBV19
J gene: TRBJ1-5
D gene: -
CDR3 protein: CASSIQSYSNQPQHF

V gene: TRBV9
J gene: TRBJ2-3
D gene: -
CDR3 protein: CASSTWTVSDTQYF

V gene: TRBV5-1
J gene: TRBJ1-6
D gene: TRBD1
CDR3 protein: CASSLTGENSPLHF

V gene: TRBV5-4
J gene: TRBJ2-5
D gene: -
CDR3 protein: CASNIQSAPGRGQETQYF

V gene: TRBV30
J gene: TRBJ2-7
D gene: -
CDR3 protein: CAWSRIILGDLLPYEQYF

V gene: TRBV19
J gene: TRBJ1-1
D gene: -
CDR3 protein: CASTGRATSNTEAFF

V gene: TRBV5-1
J gene: TRBJ2-7
D gene: -
CDR3 protein: CASSLAGTLAIRYEQYF

V gene: TRBV7-2
J gene: TRBJ2-2
D gene: TRBD2
CDR3 protein: CASSSGLWNTGELFF

V gene: TRBV4-1
J gene: TRBJ2-7
D gene: TRBD2
CDR3 protein: CASSQEGLAGAYEQYF

V gene: TRBV10-3
J gene: TRBJ1-1
D gene: -
CDR3 protein: CAIRIDQGSNTEAFF

V gene: TRBV29-1
J gene: TRBJ2-1
D gene: -
CDR3 protein: CSVASEARSYNEQFF

V gene: TRBV19
J gene: TRBJ2-4
D gene: TRBD1
CDR3 protein: CASSTGQGIAKNIQYF

V gene: TRBV5-4
J gene: TRBJ2-2
D gene: TRBD2
CDR3 protein: CASSLFGLANTGELFF

V gene: TRBV4-3
J gene: TRBJ1-2
D gene: -
CDR3 protein: CASSQDLSSGGNYGYTF

V gene: TRBV10-3
J gene: TRBJ2-2
D gene: -
CDR3 protein: CAISDLMSGELFF

V gene: TRBV5-6
J gene: TRBJ2-1
D gene: -
CDR3 protein: CASSQTDTKQFF

V gene: TRBV2
J gene: TRBJ2-2
D gene: -
CDR3 protein: CASSEASGRANTGELFF

V gene: TRBV27
J gene: TRBJ1-2
D gene: -
CDR3 protein: CASSRRRDTLRGYTF

V gene: TRBV13
J gene: TRBJ2-1
D gene: TRBD2
CDR3 protein: CASSLAPAGVYEQFF

V gene: TRBV5-4
J gene: TRBJ1-2
D gene: -
CDR3 protein: CASRTGVNYGYTF

V gene: TRBV19
J gene: TRBJ1-5
D gene: -
CDR3 protein: CASSTDDYSNQPQHF

V gene: TRBV5-6
J gene: TRBJ2-3
D gene: -
CDR3 protein: CASSQTRGTDTQYF

V gene: TRBV7-6
J gene: TRBJ2-5
D gene: -
CDR3 protein: CASSLQETQYF

V gene: TRBV5-1
J gene: TRBJ2-2
D gene: -
CDR3 protein: CASTRGDTGELFF

V gene: TRBV6-5
J gene: TRBJ2-1
D gene: -
CDR3 protein: CVSGHSYNEQFF

V gene: TRBV27
J gene: TRBJ1-1
D gene: TRBD1
CDR3 protein: CASSSNTLGTGSSFF